The clone carrying this TCR beta chain occurred many times. These data originate in a study of T cells in Graves' hyperthyroidism and ophthalmopathy. The wider study: Peripheral blood was collected at initial diagnosis, before any treatment.

With a duration under 2 months, the hyperthyroidism was newly diagnosed in patients aged 18 to 65. Amplification targeted TCR beta CDR3 regions from RNA transcripts. The HTBI primer set served for first-round RT-PCR of the TCR CDR3. TCRdb reprocessed the multiplex PCR reads via MiXCR and lists one record per CDR3 protein. The sample carries hundreds of thousands of distinct CDR3 sequences, less than 20% recorded once. From germline, CDR1 is SQVTM and CDR2 ANQGSEA. The ends lost 6 bases at V and 7 bases at J; junction bases unmatched: 11. CDR3 length: 14 residues. Sequencing was carried out using blood. This rearrangement joins TRBV29-1 to TRBJ2-7, with 11 bases lining up with TRBD1. The receptor was derived from a woman aged 18-35 years with Graves' hyperthyroidism. CDR3 sequence: CSVVGGQGAREQYF. The CDR3 DNA reads as TGCAGCGTCGTCGGAGGACAGGGGGCTAGAGAGCAGTACTTC.